This TCR beta chain was found in a study of cytomegalovirus exposure and HLA in healthy donors (dated by TCRdb to about 2017). Looking at the study overall: An earlier analysis of some 500 of the donors reported about 250 Gb of sequence data and roughly 110 million unique TCR beta sequences from some 180 million T cells. About 300 gigabases of sequencing data and approximately 92 million unique TCR sequences made up an early release that covered over 550 HLA-typed donors. Of the 300 to 450 genotyped donors, 75% to 85% were placed in the genetic ancestry cluster associated with self-reported Caucasian donors. The study was designed to test whether signatures of past pathogen exposure could be identified by cataloging public T cell receptors. The study used immunosequencing to profile the T cell repertoires of approximately 640 subjects and linked those repertoires to cytomegalovirus serostatus. In addition to the first cohort of 650 to 750 subjects, a separate validation cohort of approximately 130 different subjects was used. High-throughput TCR immunosequencing, statistical association of individual TCRs with disease status, and machine learning were combined to predict cytomegalovirus infection status. A later analysis re-examined previously published TCR beta repertoires from over 500 donors and added high-resolution HLA genotyping to investigate patterns of TCR occurrence. In the later analysis, no new phenotypic data were used to find candidate immune exposures; instead, reliance was placed on TCR beta sequences and their occurrence across donors. To decide whether each TCR beta V gene segment behaved as functional or pseudogenic, an earlier analysis of some 540 of the donors relied on high-throughput TCR beta sequencing. Donor age, sex, ethnicity and CMV serostatus were collected together with the repertoire data. A later genetic analysis took genome-wide SNP genotypes for about 55% of the 666 donors and used that subset as a discovery cohort. Every discovery cohort repertoire had been produced on one sequencing platform. Both class I and class II loci were covered by HLA typing, at four-digit resolution. Typing coverage differed by locus: A, B, C, DRB1 and DQB1 were typed in roughly 620-630 donors, DQA1 in about 500, DPA1 in nearly 610, and DPB1 in around 490. Five DR-DQ haplotypes were treated as single units for association and clustering because of strong linkage in the cohort. Among 300 to 450 genotyped donors of the cohort, an average of approximately 240,000 unique TCR beta nucleotide sequences were sequenced per donor, roughly 20% of them non-productive. Beyond this particular receptor, the publication reports: Strong co-occurrence of HLA alleles, especially DR and DQ, made assigning TCR associations to individual alleles difficult. A later analysis found that HLA-associated TCR beta chains were more clonally expanded and had lower generation probabilities than equally common non-associated chains. Across donors, most TCR sequences were observed very rarely, whereas some public TCRs were present in many individuals. Some IMGT-functional V segments, including TRBV6-2 and TRBV6-3, could not be distinguished by the 87-base-pair reads and were therefore excluded. In the study, around 160 TCR beta chains were listed as associated with cytomegalovirus. In a later genetic analysis, fewer N-insertions in productive TCRs were reported among donors in an Asian-associated ancestry cluster than the roughly 700-donor mean. In a later analysis, the rate of TCR association differed among HLA loci, with DRB1 alleles having the most associated TCRs and HLA-C alleles having the fewest. A later genetic analysis associated a missense DCLRE1C variant with V-gene and J-gene trimming of TCR beta chains, and an independent cohort replicated the association. Three of the identified cytomegalovirus-associated TCR beta chains were confirmed in vitro to be specific for cytomegalovirus antigens. An earlier analysis of 587 of the donors showed that most TCR beta V segments appeared in productive rearrangements either about 90% or about 30% of the time, which broadly matched IMGT annotations. Correlated functional status among segregating V segments might be attributable to linkage disequilibrium, but an unknown experimental factor could not be ruled out. In this cohort, only TCR beta chains were sequenced, and detectable features were limited by the absence of alpha or paired-chain data. Sequencing depth was assumed to be roughly uniform across donors in the presence/absence analyses, though that assumption may not hold. Several of the top co-occurrence clusters appeared to be linked to parvovirus B19, influenza, CMV and Epstein-Barr virus, according to a later analysis. In a later analysis, most CMV-associated TCR beta chains were found to appear HLA-restricted, with HLA associations seemingly driven largely by CMV exposure. According to the authors, the approach could potentially be generalized to other disease states and immunological phenotypes. At a false discovery rate of 0.05, a later analysis linked 16,000 or so TCR beta sequences to specific HLA alleles. Immune exposure information for the cohort was limited to CMV serostatus. Cytomegalovirus status was reported to be diagnosed by the classifier with high specificity and sensitivity in both the original and validation cohorts. HLA typing was unavailable for some donors at each locus, so association tests used only the typed subset. A cluster of highly shared sequence variants was judged likely to be a technical artifact of the sequencing pipeline. A further reported finding was that TCR beta sequences accurately predicted the HLA-A and HLA-B alleles for most subjects in the first cohort. The earlier analysis of about 600 of the donors excluded 15 to 20 rarely observed V segments, including chromosome 9 orphons, because counts were too low.

CDR3 length: 13 amino acids, cysteine to phenylalanine. Only CDR3 DNA is held: 39 bases, read in frame from base 1. CDR1 and CDR2 were assigned from the germline V gene as SNHLY and FYNNEI. Trimming takes 6 bases from V and 1 base from J, and the germline ends sit 9 bases apart. The library was generated by the immunoSEQ multiplex PCR assay. For the multiplex PCR, a mixture combining 60 forward primers for TCR Vbeta segments and 13 reverse primers for TCR Jbeta segments was used. The CDR3 region of rearranged TCR beta genes was amplified from genomic DNA with a multiplex PCR assay. Amplified TCR beta libraries were sequenced as 87-base-pair reads on the Illumina HiSeq System. As for the authors' bioinformatics: In a later analysis, some 80 million unique TCR beta chains were counted across the 500 to 850 repertoires, and approximately 11 million of these chains were shared by at least two donors. Raw reads were error-corrected and collapsed into unique sequences by a nearest-neighbor algorithm in which closely related sequences were merged to remove PCR and sequencing errors. Alignment of CDR3 sequences to IMGT reference sequences was used to assign V, D and J gene segments. Each retained sequence needed at least a six-nucleotide match to both a V gene segment and a J gene segment. Rearrangements were classified as productive when the CDR3 lacked stop codons and remained in frame with V and J, and all other rearrangements were classified as non-productive. CDR3 was defined according to IMGT convention as the region running from the second conserved V-encoded cysteine to the conserved J-encoded phenylalanine. The earlier analysis of fewer than 700 of the donors excluded sequences that lacked an unambiguous match to a single V gene segment. An earlier analysis of several hundred of the donors called V segments functional above 56.7% productive rearrangements and segregating when the between-donor standard deviation exceeded 5%. To diagnose cytomegalovirus status from the catalog of TCR beta chain sequences, a statistical classification framework was built. A later analysis assigned V and J genes by comparing TCR nucleotide sequences with IMGT/GENE-DB human TR gene sequences. In a later analysis, CDR3 sequences and most-parsimonious VDJ recombination scenarios were assigned using the TCRdist pipeline. A later analysis defined each TCR beta chain by its CDR3 amino acid sequence plus V-gene family, and excluded reads lacking a unique V-gene family. In a later analysis, 550 to 650 highly shared, low-generation-probability nucleotide sequences were removed to address suspected cross-contamination and a sequencing artifact. In a later analysis, a clonal expansion index for each public chain was calculated from normalized within-repertoire ranks of inferred template counts. In a later analysis, generation probabilities were computed using a VDJ recombination model fitted to out-of-frame rearrangements, and the results were checked against IGoR. A later analysis scored TCR-TCR, TCR-HLA and TCR-CMV co-occurrence with hypergeometric tests, applying a repertoire-size bias correction to TCR pairs. In a later analysis, false discovery rates were estimated by permuting HLA or CMV assignments 20 times. In a later analysis, co-occurring TCRs were grouped using DBSCAN, with TCRdist sequence similarity added in when clustering inside HLA-allele-positive subsets. Repertoires with fewer than 30,000 or more than 120,000 public chains, plus five repertoires with anomalous nucleotide sharing, were excluded from co-occurrence clustering. This is the immuneACCESS table as TCRdb keeps it, with only in-frame sequences that have V and J called. A part of the clones is gone; compared with another copy, unresolved V genes explain less than half, and the rest is unexplained. D and trimming come from the DNA, and the V and J calls and clone size come from that table. Counted in this sample were approximately 110,000 clones; around three quarters of them appeared once. Of the sample, roughly 13% is held by the ten largest clones.

In total, just over 650 healthy bone marrow donors made up the cohort. All cohort members were sampled while nominally healthy, although unrecorded immune exposures were likely present. The donor tested CMV seropositive and was one of the 289 seropositive cohort members. Every donor gave a peripheral blood sample, and the peripheral blood mononuclear cells from that sample were used for TCR beta sequencing. The Qiagen DNeasy Blood Extraction Kit was used to extract genomic DNA from the blood cell samples. A word on this clone: Its antigen is still unknown. No base quality information exists; no much larger clone differs at one position.

The sample comprised PBMCs. This TCR was sampled from a woman aged 40 to 50 in good health and CMV-seropositive. In this chain, TRBV2 is recombined with TRBJ2-5, with no reliable assignment of the D segment. The bases are TGTGCCAGCAGCCCAGTGCTCCAAGAGACCCAGTACTTC. This yields the protein CASSPVLQETQYF.